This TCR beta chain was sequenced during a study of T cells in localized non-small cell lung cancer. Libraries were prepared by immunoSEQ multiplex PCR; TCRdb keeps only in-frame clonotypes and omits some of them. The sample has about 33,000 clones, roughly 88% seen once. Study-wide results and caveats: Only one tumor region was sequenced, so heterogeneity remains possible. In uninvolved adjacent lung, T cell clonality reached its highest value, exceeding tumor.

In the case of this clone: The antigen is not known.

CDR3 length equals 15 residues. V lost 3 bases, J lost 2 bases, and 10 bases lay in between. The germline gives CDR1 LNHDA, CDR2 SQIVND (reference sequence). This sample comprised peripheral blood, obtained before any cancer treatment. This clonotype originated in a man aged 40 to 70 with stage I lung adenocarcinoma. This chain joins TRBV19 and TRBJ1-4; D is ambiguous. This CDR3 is CASSITSGTNEKLFF. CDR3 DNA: TGTGCCAGTAGTATTACCTCCGGTACTAATGAAAAACTGTTTTTT.